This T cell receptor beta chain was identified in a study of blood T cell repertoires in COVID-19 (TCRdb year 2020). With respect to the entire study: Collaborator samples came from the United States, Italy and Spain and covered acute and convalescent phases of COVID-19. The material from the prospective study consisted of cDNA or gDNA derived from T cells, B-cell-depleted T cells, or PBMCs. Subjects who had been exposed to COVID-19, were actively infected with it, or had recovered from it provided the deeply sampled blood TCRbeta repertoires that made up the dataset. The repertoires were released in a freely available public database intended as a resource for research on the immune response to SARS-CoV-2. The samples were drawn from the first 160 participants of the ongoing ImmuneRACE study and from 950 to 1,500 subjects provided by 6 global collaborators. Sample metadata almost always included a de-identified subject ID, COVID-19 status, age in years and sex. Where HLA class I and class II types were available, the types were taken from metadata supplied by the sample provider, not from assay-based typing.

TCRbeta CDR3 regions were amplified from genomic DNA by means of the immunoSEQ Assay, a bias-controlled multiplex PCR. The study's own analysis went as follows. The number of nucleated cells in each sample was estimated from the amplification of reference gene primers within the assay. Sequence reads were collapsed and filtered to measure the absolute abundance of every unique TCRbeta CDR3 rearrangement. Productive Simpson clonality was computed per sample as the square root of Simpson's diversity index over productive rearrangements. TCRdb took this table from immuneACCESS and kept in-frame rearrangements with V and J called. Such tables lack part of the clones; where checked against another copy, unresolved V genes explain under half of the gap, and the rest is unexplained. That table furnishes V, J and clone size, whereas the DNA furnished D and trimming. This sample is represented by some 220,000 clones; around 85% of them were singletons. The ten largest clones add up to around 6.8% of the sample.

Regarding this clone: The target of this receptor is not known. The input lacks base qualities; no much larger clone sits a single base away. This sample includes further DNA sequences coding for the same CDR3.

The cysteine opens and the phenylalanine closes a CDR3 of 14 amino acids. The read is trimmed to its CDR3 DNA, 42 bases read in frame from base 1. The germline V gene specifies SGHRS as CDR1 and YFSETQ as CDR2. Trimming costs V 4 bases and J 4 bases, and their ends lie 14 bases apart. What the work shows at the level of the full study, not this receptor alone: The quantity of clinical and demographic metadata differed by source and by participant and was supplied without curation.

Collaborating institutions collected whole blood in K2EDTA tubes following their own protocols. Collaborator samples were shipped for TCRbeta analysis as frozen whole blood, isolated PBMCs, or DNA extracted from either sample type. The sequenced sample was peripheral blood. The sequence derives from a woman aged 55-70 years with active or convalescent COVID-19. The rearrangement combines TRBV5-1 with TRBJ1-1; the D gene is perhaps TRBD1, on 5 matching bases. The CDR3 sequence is CASSPTGGSTEAFF. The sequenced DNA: TGCGCCAGCAGCCCAACGGGGGGGAGCACTGAAGCTTTCTTT.